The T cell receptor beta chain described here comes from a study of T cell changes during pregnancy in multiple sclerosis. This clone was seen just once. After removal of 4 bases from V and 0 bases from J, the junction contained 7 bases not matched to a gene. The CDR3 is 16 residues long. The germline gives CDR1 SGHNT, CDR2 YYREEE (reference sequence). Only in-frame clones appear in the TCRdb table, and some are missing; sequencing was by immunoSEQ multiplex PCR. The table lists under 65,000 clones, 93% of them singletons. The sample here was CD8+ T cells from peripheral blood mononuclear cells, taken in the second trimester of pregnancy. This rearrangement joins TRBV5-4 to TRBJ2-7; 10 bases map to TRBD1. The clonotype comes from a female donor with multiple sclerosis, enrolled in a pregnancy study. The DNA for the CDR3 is TGTGCCAGCAGCGAAGGGGGACAGGGGATCTCCTACGAGCAGTACTTC. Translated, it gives CASSEGGQGISYEQYF.